The 31 T cell receptor beta chains in this list originate from one sample, sequenced in a study of tumor and adjacent non-tumor tissue in lung cancer. The template was RNA from unsorted bulk tissue. This non-tumor lung sample came from over 3 cm beyond the tumor edge. The library came from three nested PCR rounds adapted from ARM-PCR protocols. MiXCR, run by TCRdb on the multiplex PCR reads, gives a single entry per CDR3 protein. The sample carries roughly 120,000 distinct CDR3 sequences, 60% to 80% recorded once. Sequences were obtained from distant non-tumor lung tissue. The receptors shown here come from a man between 60 and 70 years old with non-small cell lung cancer.

With regard to this clonotype: Mismatch with germline at one junction end may stem from a read error. The CDR3 region is CASNSTTGLPSF. CDR3 nucleotide sequence: TGTGCCAGCAACTCGACGACAGGGCTGCCTTCCTTT. This chain links TRBV5-6 with TRBJ1-1; TRBD1 agrees at 7 bases. The length of the CDR3 is 12 residues. Per germline, CDR1 SGHDT and CDR2 YYEEEE. The whole variable domain, filled in from reference TRBV5-6 and TRBJ1-1, reads DAGVTQSPTHLIKTRGQQVTLRCSPKSGHDTVSWYQQALGQGPQFIFQYYEEEERQRGNFPDRFSGHQFPNYSSELNVNALLLGDSALYLCASNSTTGLPSFGQGTRLTVV.

By share, this clonotype ranks as medium-sized (0.01 to 0.1%). The chain is built from TRBV11-3 and TRBJ2-1, with D tentatively TRBD2 (6 bases). V lost 5 bases, J lost 8 bases, and 16 bases lay in between. The CDR3 loop spans 14 amino acids. Germline V gene lookup returns CDR1 SGHNT and CDR2 YENEEA. CDR3 in amino acids: CASSRGLAPDEQFF. DNA for the CDR3: TGTGCCAGCAGCCGGGGACTTGCGCCGGATGAGCAGTTCTTC.

This clonotype was seen repeatedly, ten times or more. The chain employs TRBV12-3 or TRBV12-4 and TRBJ2-2; no reliable D call. Trimming took 3 bases from V and 1 from J, leaving 0 bases between them. The CDR3 consists of 12 residues. This CDR3 reads CASSLNTGELFF. The CDR3 bases are TGTGCCAGCAGTTTGAACACCGGGGAGCTGTTTTTT.

This clonotype was recorded at least ten times. The J gene is TRBJ1-3, the V gene TRBV28; weak D call: TRBD1 (6 bases). Between the trimmed V and J ends, which lost 6 bases and 1 base, there was a span of 16 bases. There are 16 residues in the CDR3. The germline V gene encodes CDR1 MDHEN and CDR2 SYDVKM. CDR3 protein: CASRYGHRDSGNTIYF. The CDR3 DNA sequence: TGTGCCAGCAGATATGGACACAGGGATTCTGGAAACACCATATATTTT.

The chain employs TRBV10-3 and TRBJ2-1, with D perhaps assigned TRBD1 or TRBD2 (5 bases each). This CDR3 is 18 amino acids long. Trimming shortened V by 3 bases and J by 2 bases, and 20 bases separated the two germline ends. Germline assignment: CDR1 ENHRY and CDR2 SYGVKD. The CDR3 reads CAISDWDHRDQTYNEQFF. CDR3 bases: TGTGCCATCAGTGATTGGGATCACCGGGACCAGACCTACAATGAGCAGTTCTTC.

By share of the sample, this clonotype is medium-sized. This chain links TRBV11-2 with TRBJ2-1, with D possibly TRBD2 on 5 matching bases. V gave up 5 bases and J gave up 5 bases, with 16 bases separating them. Germline V gene data show CDR1 as SGHAT and CDR2 as FQNNGV. The CDR3 has 15 residues. CDR3 loop: CASSPRFGADNEQFF. CDR3 sequence (DNA): TGTGCCAGCAGCCCCCGATTTGGAGCGGACAATGAGCAGTTCTTC.

The chain's CDR3 is CARPGEPQQGKRLNEQFF. The DNA of the CDR3 is TGTGCCCGTCCGGGGGAGCCCCAGCAGGGAAAACGATTGAATGAGCAGTTCTTC. The chain couples TRBV6-6 to TRBJ2-1, with TRBD2 as a possible D gene (6 bases). With 11 bases removed from V and 7 bases from J, the gap between germline ends came to 33 bases. The CDR3 totals 18 residues. Germline assignment: CDR1 MNHNY and CDR2 SVGAGI (reference sequence).

The chain recombines TRBV6-2 or TRBV6-3 with TRBJ2-7, with 7 positions matching TRBD1. The CDR3 has 17 amino acids. Germline CDR1 reads MNHEY; CDR2 reads SVGEGT. The junction had 11 bases not matched to a gene; V was cut back by 0 bases and J by 3 bases. CDR3 region: CASSYSSTLDRVYEQYF. The CDR3 DNA reads TGTGCCAGCAGTTACTCGAGTACGCTTGACAGGGTCTACGAGCAGTACTTC.

In its sample, this clonotype was seen a few times. A much larger clonotype is one base distant, so this may be a read error. The V and J genes are TRBV6-6 and TRBJ2-1, with TRBD2 matching over 8 bases. CDR1 is MNHNY and CDR2 is SVGAGI in the germline V gene (reference sequence). The V gene end was trimmed by 7 bases and the J gene end by 5 bases; junction bases not matched to a gene: 10. This CDR3 comprises 15 residues. The CDR3 DNA is TGTGCCAGCATAAACGGGGGGGGCAGAGACAATGAGCAGTTCTTC. Translated, it gives CASINGGGRDNEQFF.

In this sample, this clonotype turned up once. The junction differs from germline at one of its ends, possibly a read error. The chain is built from TRBV12-3 or TRBV12-4 and TRBJ2-6, with D possibly matching TRBD1 (5 bases). CDR3 length: 15 residues. DNA of the CDR3: TGTGCCAGCAGTCCCATATCGTCTGGGGCCAACGTCCTAACTTTC. Its translation is CASSPISSGANVLTF.

A word on this clonotype: This may be a read error: a much more frequent sequence differs by one nucleotide. The chain is built from TRBV7-9 and TRBJ1-6; D unresolved. Germline CDR1 reads SEHNR; CDR2 reads FQNEAQ (reference sequence). The CDR3 runs 12 residues. For the CDR3, the DNA is TGTGTCAGCAGCTTAACAGATTCACCCCTCCACTTT. It specifies CVSSLTDSPLHF.

About this clonotype: This CDR3 fails to terminate in the conserved phenylalanine or tryptophan, so it likely reflects a read error. The rearrangement links TRBV20-1 to TRBJ2-3; 10 bases agree with TRBD2. CDR1 and CDR2 (germline): DFQATT, SNEGSKA (reference sequence). The CDR3 sequence is 15 residues long. V was clipped by 6 bases and J by 0 bases; unmatched bases: 6. CDR3 sequence: CSASGTSASTDTQYY. In nucleotides, the CDR3 is TGCAGTGCCAGCGGGACTAGCGCAAGCACAGATACGCAGTATTAT.

V is TRBV4-2 and J is TRBJ1-1; TRBD1 might be the D (5 bases). Germline assignment: CDR1 LGHNA and CDR2 YNFKEQ. The CDR3 loop spans 13 amino acids. The germline V and J ends were trimmed by 0 bases and 10 bases, with 12 bases remaining between them. The CDR3 sequence: CASSQERGGVAFF. CDR3 nucleotides: TGTGCCAGCAGCCAAGAAAGGGGAGGCGTAGCTTTCTTT.

With regard to this clonotype: Just one base apart from a much larger clone, this may be a read error. The J gene is TRBJ1-5, the V gene TRBV2; 9 nucleotides line up with TRBD1. Germline CDR1 reads SNHLY; CDR2 reads FYNNEI. CDR3 length equals 16 residues. CDR3 loop: CASSKLQGAYGQPHHF. The CDR3, as DNA: TGTGCCAGCAGCAAGCTACAGGGGGCGTACGGTCAGCCCCATCATTTT.

This clonotype was detected only a few times. The genes are TRBV19 and TRBJ1-1; unclear D gene. Germline V gives CDR1 LNHDA, CDR2 SQIVND (reference sequence). With 7 bases removed from V and 1 base from J, the gap between germline ends came to 7 bases. CDR3 length equals 12 residues. The CDR3 sequence is CASKRENTEAFF. CDR3 DNA sequence: TGTGCCAGTAAAAGGGAGAACACTGAAGCTTTCTTT.

The sample holds a few counts of this clonotype. This may stem from a read error, because a much larger clone lies one nucleotide away. The chain uses TRBV13 and TRBJ2-2; D might be TRBD2 (5 bases). Germline values: CDR1 PRHDT, CDR2 FYEKMQ (reference sequence). The CDR3 contains 14 residues. CDR3: CASSFGKNTGVLFF. CDR3 in DNA: TGTGCCAGCAGCTTTGGCAAGAACACCGGGGTGCTGTTTTTT.

The V and J genes are TRBV5-1 and TRBJ2-3, with D perhaps matching TRBD1 or TRBD2 (5 bases each). CDR3 length: 13 residues. Germline CDR1 SGHRS, CDR2 YFSETQ. V lost 5 bases, J lost 1 base, and 8 bases lay in between. CDR3 coding DNA: TGCGCCAGCAGTAGGGACGGCACAGATACGCAGTATTTT. Protein: CASSRDGTDTQYF.

A word on this clonotype: Sequence at one end of the junction differs from germline and may be a read error. The chain recombines TRBV6-2 or TRBV6-3 with TRBJ2-7; TRBD2 matches at 14 bases. Germline assignment: CDR1 MNHEY and CDR2 SVGEGT. This CDR3 is built from 15 residues. Here the CDR3 reads CDSSRGLAGEYEQYF. CDR3 DNA sequence: TGTGACAGCAGCCGGGGACTAGCGGGAGAGTACGAGCAATACTTC.

The V gene is TRBV28, the J gene TRBJ2-7, with 7 bases fitting TRBD2. Germline CDR1 and CDR2: MDHEN and SYDVKM. The CDR3 length is 15 residues. The junction had 10 bases not matched to a gene; V was cut back by 5 bases and J by 3 bases. In nucleotides, the CDR3 is TGTGCCAGCAGTGGGGCGTGCGGGAGTGACTACGAGCAGTACTTC. This gives the protein CASSGACGSDYEQYF. The whole variable domain, filled in from reference TRBV28 and TRBJ2-7, reads DVKVTQSSRYLVKRTGEKVFLECVQDMDHENMFWYRQDPGLGLRLIYFSYDVKMKEKGDIPEGYSVSREKKERFSLILESASTNQTSMYLCASSGACGSDYEQYFGPGTRLTVT.

This clonotype occurred once. The CDR3 region is CPNSTQTGVGGYTF. As DNA, the CDR3 is TGTCCCAACAGTACCCAGACAGGGGTGGGTGGCTACACCTTC. The V and J genes are TRBV12-3 or TRBV12-4 and TRBJ1-2, with 8 bases identical to TRBD1. The CDR3 is 14 amino acids.

A note on this clonotype: Just one base apart from a much larger clone, this may be a read error. No conserved phenylalanine or tryptophan is present at the end of the CDR3, so a read error is the likely explanation. The chain recombines TRBV20-1 with TRBJ2-5; 13 positions agree with TRBD2. CDR3 length: 14 residues. The V and J ends lost 4 bases and 4 bases, in that order; junction bases with no gene match: 3. CDR1 is DFQATT and CDR2 is SNEGSKA in the germline V gene (reference sequence). In DNA, the CDR3 is TGCAGTGCTACGAGACTAGCGGGAGGAGAGACCCAGTACTAC. It is translated as CSATRLAGGETQYY.

Remarks on this clonotype: An end of the junction differs from the germline gene, which may be a read error. This chain links TRBV12-5 with TRBJ1-1; D possibly corresponds to TRBD1 (5 bases). Per germline, CDR1 LGHNT and CDR2 FRNRAP. This CDR3 is 13 amino acids long. CDR3 in amino acids: CTSVRQPNTEAFF. The CDR3 DNA follows: TGTACTAGTGTCCGACAGCCGAACACTGAAGCTTTCTTT.

This clonotype was observed a handful of times. The rearrangement links TRBV2 to TRBJ2-3; possibly TRBD2 for D (5 bases). The CDR3 is made up of 14 amino acids. Germline CDR1 reads SNHLY; CDR2 reads FYNNEI. The V gene lost 8 bases and the J gene lost 0 bases, with 12 bases spanning the gap. CDR3 sequence (DNA): TGTGCCAGCGCTAAACTAGGGAGCACAGATACGCAGTATTTT. It translates to CASAKLGSTDTQYF.

Only a few counts were recorded for this clonotype. This may stem from a read error, because a much larger clone lies one nucleotide away. The chain joins TRBV20-1 to TRBJ2-7; TRBD1 is a possible D gene (5 bases). This CDR3 spans 14 amino acids. From germline, CDR1 is DFQATT and CDR2 SNEGSKA (reference sequence). V lost 5 bases, J lost 2 bases, and 16 bases lay in between. The CDR3 here is CSARPQGHTYEQYF. DNA of the CDR3: TGCAGTGCTCGACCTCAAGGACATACCTACGAGCAGTACTTC.

In its sample, this clonotype was seen a few times. This chain connects TRBV7-9 to TRBJ1-1, with D possibly matching TRBD1 (5 bases). V gave up 3 bases and J gave up 6 bases, with 14 bases separating them. Germline CDR1 SEHNR, CDR2 FQNEAQ (reference sequence). The CDR3 consists of 14 residues. The CDR3 bases are TGTGCCAGCAGCTTCGTTGAGGGGTCGGCTGAAGCTTTCTTT. Protein product: CASSFVEGSAEAFF.

Notes on this clonotype: A junction boundary mismatches the germline segment, possibly from a read error. This chain uses TRBV6-5 with TRBJ2-1, with D perhaps matching TRBD2 (6 bases). This CDR3 is built from 13 residues. Per the germline V gene, CDR1 is MNHEY and CDR2 is SVGAGI. The CDR3 DNA sequence: TGTGCCAGCAGTTACACTCGGACTACTGAGCCGTTCTTC. The encoded protein is CASSYTRTTEPFF.

This chain links TRBV20-1 with TRBJ2-5; 8 bases are a match to TRBD2. This CDR3 contains 15 residues. The germline gives CDR1 DFQATT, CDR2 SNEGSKA (reference sequence). V lost 8 bases, J lost 2 bases, and 13 bases stayed unmatched. Written as DNA, the CDR3 is TGCAGTTCTTGGCCCCTAGCGGGTGGGCAAGAGACCCAGTACTTC. Translation: CSSWPLAGGQETQYF.

This clonotype was picked up many times. The V gene is TRBV12-5, the J gene TRBJ2-1, with 13 positions matching TRBD2. Unmatched junction bases numbered 13, after V lost 5 bases and J lost 3 bases. The germline gives CDR1 LGHNT, CDR2 FRNRAP. The CDR3 has 19 residues. CDR3 residues: CASGNTGTSGTPNYNEQFF. The CDR3 DNA reads as TGTGCTAGTGGTAACACCGGGACTAGCGGGACACCCAACTACAATGAGCAGTTCTTC.

This clonotype was counted between two and nine times. A read error is possible here, since a much larger clone lies one base away. This chain uses TRBV20-1 with TRBJ2-1; no reliable D call. Germline V gives CDR1 DFQATT, CDR2 SNEGSKA (reference sequence). The CDR3 loop spans 13 amino acids. CDR3 sequence (DNA): TGCAGTGCTACCATCGACAACTACAATGCGCAGTTCTTC. It codes for CSATIDNYNAQFF.

A note on this clonotype: Germline is not matched at one junction end, which may reflect a read error. The chain couples TRBV6-5 to TRBJ2-2; 7 bases are a match to TRBD1. The CDR3 length is 20 residues. CDR1 is MNHEY and CDR2 is SVGAGI in the germline V gene. The CDR3 nucleotides are TGTGCCAGCAATTACACAATTTCCGGGACAGAGATAGTAAGCACCGGGGAGCTGTTTTTT. This translates into CASNYTISGTEIVSTGELFF.

This clonotype was recorded many times. The chain couples TRBV10-2 to TRBJ1-1; no clear D gene. Between the trimmed V and J ends, which lost 7 bases and 7 bases, there was a span of 13 bases. CDR1 WSHSY and CDR2 SAAADI come from the germline V gene. The CDR3 is 12 amino acids. The CDR3 DNA reads TGCGCCAGCATGCGTGAACAAGGTGAAGCTTTCTTT. Its protein product is CASMREQGEAFF.